Below, one TCR beta chain is given with its context. Measured with immunoSEQ multiplex PCR; TCRdb has only the in-frame clones, and not every one. The profile shows around 11,000 clones, roughly 70% of them singletons. With V trimmed by 5 bases and J by 6 bases, 8 bases remained unmatched. Germline CDR1 reads MDHEN; CDR2 reads SYDVKM. The CDR3 is made up of 15 amino acids. Samples were taken at baseline and on day 1 of cycles 4 and 7. This sample was included in a study of OX40 agonist ivuxolimab in advanced cancers. The chain employs TRBV28 and TRBJ2-1; the match to TRBD2 covers 9 bases. The sequence was obtained from an adult with an advanced solid tumor such as melanoma, head and neck, liver or kidney cancer. Here the sequenced sample was CD4+ or CD8+ T cells sorted from blood, taken in a trial of the OX40 agonist ivuxolimab. CDR3 sequence (DNA): TGTGCCAGCAGTCTCGGACTAGCGACAGCCAATGAGCAGTTCTTC. Translation: CASSLGLATANEQFF. Supplemented by reference TRBV28 and TRBJ2-1, the full variable domain reads DVKVTQSSRYLVKRTGEKVFLECVQDMDHENMFWYRQDPGLGLRLIYFSYDVKMKEKGDIPEGYSVSREKKERFSLILESASTNQTSMYLCASSLGLATANEQFFGPGTRLTVL.